Presented here are 20 T cell receptor beta chains from one specimen sequenced in a study of post-analysis software for immune sequencing data (dated by TCRdb to between 2014 and 2016). Paper-wide results and their limitations: Patients showed significantly higher frequencies than controls for five TRBV segments, among them TRBV5-6, TRBV5-1 and TRBV20-1.

Antigen specificity for these receptors is unknown. Library preparation was by PCR. Sequenced using an Illumina HiSeq 2500. Unique molecular identifiers were incorporated into TCR beta cDNA libraries to reduce PCR and sequencing biases. The raw public reads went through TCRdb reprocessing: fastp at Q25, MiXCR clone calling, in-frame beta chains kept. CDR3 protein duplicates are merged, each entry listing the most common genes and DNA. The sample has approximately 690,000 distinct CDR3 sequences on record, 55% to 70% of them singletons. Around 11% of the sample is taken by the ten largest. Sequencing used blood. The receptor set was obtained from a girl aged 2 to 9 with multiple sclerosis.

A word on this clonotype: The junction shows a germline mismatch at one end, possibly a read error. The chain combines TRBV4-2 with TRBJ2-1; 7 positions agree with TRBD2. CDR1 and CDR2 (germline): LGHNA, YNFKEQ. This CDR3 has 16 amino acids. The CDR3 DNA is TGTGCCATCAGCCAAGATTGGCGGGGGACCTACAATGAGCAGTTCTTC. It encodes CAISQDWRGTYNEQFF.

V is TRBV7-6 and J is TRBJ2-5; D unclear. CDR3 size: 13 residues. Germline CDR1 is SGHVS and CDR2 is FNYEAQ. Trimming took off 1 base at V and 11 bases at J, with 14 bases between the two ends. The CDR3 region is CASSLVGADEQYF. In DNA form, the CDR3 reads TGTGCCAGCAGCTTAGTCGGAGCTGATGAGCAGTACTTC.

Here the CDR3 reads CASSQDSGVSIQYF. CDR3 coding DNA: TGTGCCAGCAGCCAAGATTCCGGGGTCAGCATTCAGTACTTC. The rearrangement uses TRBV3-1 and TRBJ2-4, with a weak D call TRBD2 (5 bases). This CDR3 region has 14 residues. V lost 0 bases, J lost 9 bases, and 12 bases lay in between. Looked up from germline, CDR1 is LGHDT and CDR2 is YNNKEL (reference sequence). The full variable domain, completed using reference TRBV3-1 and TRBJ2-4, is DTAVSQTPKYLVTQMGNDKSIKCEQNLGHDTMYWYKQDSKKFLKIMFSYNNKELIINETVPNRFSPKSPDKAHLNLHINSLELGDSAVYFCASSQDSGVSIQYFGAGTRLSVL.

The chain uses TRBV12-3 or TRBV12-4 and TRBJ2-7, with 7 bases matching TRBD1. The trim removed 7 bases at V and 1 base at J, leaving 4 bases unmatched. The CDR3 runs 13 residues. CDR3 amino acids: CASKTGWSYEQYF. The CDR3 region has the DNA TGTGCCAGCAAGACAGGGTGGTCCTACGAGCAGTACTTC.

The chain employs TRBV5-1 and TRBJ2-7, with no clear D. In germline, CDR1 is SGHRS, CDR2 YFSETQ. The V end was cut by 0 bases, the J end by 2 bases, with 12 bases between. The CDR3 consists of 15 residues. CDR3 in DNA: TGCGCCAGCAGCTTGGTTCTCGGTTTTACCTACGAGCAGTACTTC. Translation gives CASSLVLGFTYEQYF.

The chain uses TRBV11-3 and TRBJ2-7; possible D gene TRBD2, 5 bases. The germline V gene encodes CDR1 SGHNT and CDR2 YENEEA. The germline V and J ends were trimmed by 5 bases and 7 bases, with 15 bases remaining between them. The CDR3 runs 13 residues. CDR3 loop: CASSRGPPGEQYF. In DNA, the CDR3 is TGTGCCAGCAGCCGCGGACCCCCGGGGGAGCAGTACTTC.

This sequence joins TRBV29-1 and TRBJ2-1; 7 bases are a match to TRBD1. CDR1 and CDR2 from the germline V gene are SQVTM and ANQGSEA. The CDR3 runs 14 residues. V shed 1 base, J shed 6 bases, and the junction held 6 bases outside the gene matches. As DNA, the CDR3 is TGCAGCGTTGAAGCCCCGGGACAGATCAATGAGCAGTTCTTC. This sequence encodes CSVEAPGQINEQFF.

V is TRBV2 and J is TRBJ2-7, with D possibly matching TRBD1 (5 bases). The germline CDR1 and CDR2 sequences are SNHLY and FYNNEI. V lost 7 bases, J lost 2 bases, and 12 bases lay in between. This CDR3 region has 13 residues. This CDR3 reads CASTHGAPYEQYF. The CDR3 DNA reads as TGTGCCAGCACTCATGGGGCCCCCTACGAGCAGTACTTC.

The J gene is TRBJ2-7, the V gene TRBV6-1; no reliable D call. The CDR3 extends over 13 amino acids. CDR1 is MNHNS, CDR2 SASEGT, per germline. The V and J ends lost 11 bases and 4 bases respectively, with 18 bases between them. CDR3 coding DNA: TGTGCCTTACGGGCGGTGTCGCAATACGAGCAGTACTTC. Amino acid sequence: CALRAVSQYEQYF.

A few counts support this clonotype. The chain combines TRBV5-1 with TRBJ2-1, with 11 bases lining up with TRBD2. The CDR3 is made up of 15 amino acids. Germline CDR1 reads SGHRS; CDR2 reads YFSETQ. With 6 bases clipped from V and 5 bases from J, the junction kept 7 bases outside the gene matches. CDR3 nucleotide sequence: TGCGCCAGCACATCCGGGACTAGCGGACACAATGAGCAGTTCTTC. Translating it yields CASTSGTSGHNEQFF.

The chain uses TRBV11-2 and TRBJ1-2, with D hard to call. V was cut by 5 bases and J by 6 bases, with 13 bases left in between. The CDR3 totals 13 residues. Germline V gives CDR1 SGHAT, CDR2 FQNNGV. CDR3 coding DNA: TGTGCCAGCAGCGCCTCAGGATCGGATGGCTACACCTTC. This codes for CASSASGSDGYTF.

This clonotype was seen only a few times. The chain couples TRBV20-1 to TRBJ2-5, with 10 nucleotides matching TRBD2. J gave up 5 bases and V 3 bases, and 3 bases lay outside the gene matches. Germline values: CDR1 DFQATT, CDR2 SNEGSKA (reference sequence). The CDR3 is 13 amino acids. For the CDR3, the DNA is TGCAGTGCTAGCCCTAGCGGGGGTGAGACCCAGTACTTC. Translation gives CSASPSGGETQYF.

This clonotype was seen more than once but under ten times. The rearrangement joins TRBV20-1 to TRBJ2-7; TRBD2 aligns across 8 bases. The CDR3 contains 16 residues. From germline, CDR1 is DFQATT and CDR2 SNEGSKA (reference sequence). V trimming: 1 base; J trimming: 2 bases; junction bases outside the gene matches: 10. For the CDR3, the DNA is TGCAGTGCTAGAGTGACGGGAGGGCTACCACCCTACGAGCAGTACTTC. Translating gives CSARVTGGLPPYEQYF.

The chain combines TRBV4-2 with TRBJ2-1; 7 bases map to TRBD2. This CDR3 spans 17 amino acids. CDR1 LGHNA and CDR2 YNFKEQ come from the germline V gene. The junction had 7 bases not matched to a gene; V was cut back by 0 bases and J by 2 bases. CDR3 coding DNA: TGTGCCAGCAGCCAAGATCTAAGCGGGGTTACCTACAATGAGCAGTTCTTC. Translation: CASSQDLSGVTYNEQFF.

The genes are TRBV20-1 and TRBJ2-1; perhaps TRBD1 as D (5 bases). The CDR3 loop spans 15 amino acids. Germline CDR1 DFQATT, CDR2 SNEGSKA (reference sequence). The germline V and J ends were trimmed by 3 bases and 0 bases, with 12 bases remaining between them. The DNA of the CDR3 is TGCAGTGCTAGGGTCAGGGTTAGCTCCTACAATGAGCAGTTCTTC. Encoded protein: CSARVRVSSYNEQFF.

This clonotype appeared once. The gene calls are TRBV6-2 or TRBV6-3 and TRBJ2-7; D is unresolved. The V and J ends lost 2 bases and 4 bases respectively, with 9 bases between them. Germline CDR1 is MNHEY and CDR2 is SVGEGT. The CDR3 sequence is 13 residues long. The chain's CDR3 is CASSYRGWYEQYF. The CDR3 nucleotides are TGTGCCAGCAGTTACAGAGGTTGGTACGAGCAGTACTTC.

The gene calls are TRBV7-8 and TRBJ2-1, with a tentative D call TRBD2 (7 bases). The germline V gene encodes CDR1 SGHVS and CDR2 FQNEAQ. There are 17 residues in the CDR3. Trimming took 1 base from V and 3 from J, leaving 16 bases between them. The CDR3 nucleotides read TGTGCCAGCAGCTTAGTCTTGGCGGGGGCCATCTACAATGAGCAGTTCTTC. This sequence encodes CASSLVLAGAIYNEQFF.

The V and J genes are TRBV11-3 and TRBJ2-5; the match to TRBD1 covers 8 bases. V lost 8 bases, J lost 4 bases, and 6 bases stayed unmatched. The CDR3 spans 13 residues. Germline CDR1 and CDR2: SGHNT and YENEEA. Here the CDR3 DNA reads TGTGCCAGCGGCATCGGACAGGGAGAGACCCAGTACTTC. It encodes CASGIGQGETQYF. The whole variable domain, filled in from reference TRBV11-3 and TRBJ2-5, reads EAGVVQSPRYKIIEKKQPVAFWCNPISGHNTLYWYLQNLGQGPELLIRYENEEAVDDSQLPKDRFSAERLKGVDSTLKIQPAELGDSAVYLCASGIGQGETQYFGPGTRLLVL.

This clonotype was found many times. The V gene is TRBV20-1, the J gene TRBJ2-1; TRBD1 aligns across 8 bases. The trim removed 0 bases at V and 2 bases at J, leaving 12 bases unmatched. The CDR3 is 18 amino acids. Germline CDR1 and CDR2: DFQATT and SNEGSKA (reference sequence). In DNA form, the CDR3 reads TGCAGTGCTAGAGATTGGAGGACTACGGGACAGGCCTACAATGAGCAGTTCTTC. It is translated as CSARDWRTTGQAYNEQFF.

The CDR3 sequence: CASSYSGQKNIQYF. CDR3 DNA sequence: TGTGCCAGCAGTTACAGCGGACAGAAAAACATTCAGTACTTC. V gene TRBV6-5 combines with J gene TRBJ2-4; possible D gene TRBD1, 6 bases. This CDR3 comprises 14 residues. V lost 2 bases and J lost 4, with 9 bases in between. From germline, CDR1 is MNHEY and CDR2 SVGAGI.